The source of this T cell receptor beta chain is a study of shared clonotypes between healthy human individuals. The study, taken as a whole, reports: Generation of non-shared clonotypes was less probable than generation of clonotypes shared by all four donors.

Sorted-subset replicate PCRs used roughly 210 ng of genomic DNA. This amount corresponded to approximately 30,000 T cell genomes. The table came from immunoSEQ multiplex PCR; TCRdb's copy has only in-frame clones and leaves some out. The sample gives some 1,900,000 clones, approximately 94% of which show up once; under 1.5% is in the top ten. Terminally differentiated effector memory CD45RA+ cells were excluded from the naive CD8 cells, which were CD45RO-negative and positively selected for CCR7. Only Caucasian adults living in Nashville, Tennessee served as donors. CDR3 length: 15 residues. V lost 6 bases to trimming and J lost 0 bases, with 13 bases between them. CDR1 is SNHLY and CDR2 is FYNNEI in the germline V gene. Notes on this clone: Antigen unknown.

This chain links TRBV2 with TRBJ2-3; the D gene could be TRBD1 or TRBD2 (5 bases each). Sequences were obtained from naive CD8+ T cells sorted from blood. The receptor's source is a man between 18 and 35 years old in good health. In DNA, the CDR3 is TGTGCCAGCAGGGGTGGGACGTCTAGCACAGATACGCAGTATTTT. Protein: CASRGGTSSTDTQYF.